The clone carrying this T cell receptor (beta chain) was found once. The data are from a study of T cell changes during pregnancy in multiple sclerosis. The CDR3 totals 13 residues. From germline, CDR1 is SGHAT and CDR2 FQNNGV. Trimming left V 4 bases short and J 3 bases short, with 9 bases between. Produced via immunoSEQ multiplex PCR; TCRdb's table is partial and in-frame only. This sample has 85,000 to 130,000 clones; around 92% occur once, and the top ten carry over 0.7%. Sample: peripheral blood, taken before pregnancy. The chain joins TRBV11-2 to TRBJ1-1, with D possibly being TRBD1 (6 bases). The clonotype comes from a female donor with multiple sclerosis, enrolled in a pregnancy study. The CDR3 sequence: CASSWGLYTEAFF. As DNA, the CDR3 is TGTGCCAGCAGCTGGGGGCTTTACACTGAAGCTTTCTTT.